This T cell receptor beta chain comes out of a study of neurological immune-mediated disorders. Noted time point: longitudinal time-point 3. This clonotype has a count of ten or more. CDR3 length: 14 amino acids. The V end lost 1 base, the J end lost 2 bases, and 8 bases lay between the germline ends. TCRdb itself ran the 5' RACE reads through MiXCR, one entry per CDR3 protein. The sample includes some 89,000 distinct CDR3 sequences, approximately 4.6% of them seen just once. The specimen was PBMCs. The chain recombines TRBV12-3 or TRBV12-4 with TRBJ2-5; no firm D call. The TCR was taken from a woman aged 55-75 years with multiple sclerosis. The CDR3 here is CASSLGLEQETQYF. In DNA, the CDR3 is TGTGCCAGCAGTTTAGGGCTGGAGCAAGAGACCCAGTACTTC.